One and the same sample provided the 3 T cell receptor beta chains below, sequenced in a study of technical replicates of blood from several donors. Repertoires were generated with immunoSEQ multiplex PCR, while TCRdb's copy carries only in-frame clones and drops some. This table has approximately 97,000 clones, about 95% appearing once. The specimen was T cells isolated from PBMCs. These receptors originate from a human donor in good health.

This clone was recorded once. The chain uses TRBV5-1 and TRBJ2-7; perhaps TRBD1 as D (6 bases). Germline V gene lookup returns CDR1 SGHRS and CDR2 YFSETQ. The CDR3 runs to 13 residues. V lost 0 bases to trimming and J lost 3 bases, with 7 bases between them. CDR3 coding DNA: TGCGCCAGCAGCTTGGAGGGGGTCTACGAGCAGTACTTC. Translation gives CASSLEGVYEQYF. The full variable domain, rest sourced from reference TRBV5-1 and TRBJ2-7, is KAGVTQTPRYLIKTRGQQVTLSCSPISGHRSVSWYQQTPGQGLQFLFEYFSETQRNKGNFPGRFSGRQFSNSRSEMNVSTLELGDSALYLCASSLEGVYEQYFGPGTRLTVT.

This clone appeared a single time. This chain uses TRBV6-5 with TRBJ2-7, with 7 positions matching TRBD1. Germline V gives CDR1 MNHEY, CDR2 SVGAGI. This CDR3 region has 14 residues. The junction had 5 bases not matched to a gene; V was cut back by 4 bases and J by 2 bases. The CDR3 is CASSLGQVTYEQYF. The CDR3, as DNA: TGTGCCAGCAGTTTAGGACAGGTCACCTACGAGCAGTACTTC.

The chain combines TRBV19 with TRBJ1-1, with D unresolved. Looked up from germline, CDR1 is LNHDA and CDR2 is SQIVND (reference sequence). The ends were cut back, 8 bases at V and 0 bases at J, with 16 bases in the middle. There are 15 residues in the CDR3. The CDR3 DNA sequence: TGTGCCAGTCCTCGCGGGGAGTCAATGAACACTGAAGCTTTCTTT. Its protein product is CASPRGESMNTEAFF.